Each of the 21 T cell receptor beta chains below was sequenced from the same sample in a study of blood T cell repertoires in COVID-19. Sequenced by immunoSEQ multiplex PCR; TCRdb stores in-frame clones only, minus some. The sample consists of 150,000 to 200,000 clones, around 80% of them appearing once. Sequenced input: peripheral blood. Every receptor here comes from a woman over 75 with acute or convalescent COVID-19.

The chain links TRBV29-1 to TRBJ2-1, with D tentatively TRBD2 (6 bases). There are 15 residues in the CDR3. CDR1 is SQVTM, CDR2 ANQGSEA, per germline. Trimming took off 3 bases at V and 7 bases at J, with 19 bases between the two ends. DNA for the CDR3: TGCAGCGTTGACGGAGGGGTCGGTTCGTATAATGAGCAGTTCTTC. This sequence encodes CSVDGGVGSYNEQFF.

This rearrangement joins TRBV6-5 to TRBJ1-3; possible D gene TRBD1, 6 bases. Trimming shortened V by 6 bases and J by 0 bases, and 12 bases separated the two germline ends. Per the germline V gene, CDR1 is MNHEY and CDR2 is SVGAGI. This CDR3 has 15 amino acids. DNA of the CDR3: TGTGCCAGCAGCTTGGTAGGGGGCTCTGGAAACACCATATATTTT. As protein: CASSLVGGSGNTIYF.

The chain links TRBV7-3 to TRBJ2-3; 14 bases match TRBD2. Germline V gene sequence: CDR1 SGHTA, CDR2 FQGTGA. Losses at the gene ends were 4 bases for V and 3 bases for J; bases not matched to a gene: 6. This CDR3 is 17 amino acids long. The CDR3 sequence is CASSSTTSGGATDTQYF. The CDR3 bases are TGTGCCAGCAGCTCCACGACTAGCGGGGGGGCGACAGATACGCAGTATTTT.

The genes are TRBV14 and TRBJ1-2, with D hard to call. Per the germline V gene, CDR1 is SGHDN and CDR2 is FVKESK. The CDR3 sequence is 14 residues long. V shed 1 base and J shed 4 bases, with 10 bases lying between them. CDR3 in amino acids: CASSQVARGYGYTF. The CDR3, as DNA: TGTGCCAGCAGCCAAGTAGCGCGGGGCTATGGCTACACCTTC. The entire variable domain, with the rest obtained from reference TRBV14 and TRBJ1-2, is as follows: EAGVTQFPSHSVIEKGQTVTLRCDPISGHDNLYWYRRVMGKEIKFLLHFVKESKQDESGMPNNRFLAERTGGTYSTLKVQPAELEDSGVYFCASSQVARGYGYTFGSGTRLTVV.

This chain connects TRBV19 to TRBJ1-5; a weak D match, TRBD1 (5 bases). The germline V and J ends were trimmed by 4 bases and 2 bases, with 12 bases remaining between them. The CDR3 totals 15 residues. Germline values: CDR1 LNHDA, CDR2 SQIVND (reference sequence). CDR3 in amino acids: CASSNPRGGNQPQHF. CDR3 coding DNA: TGTGCCAGTAGTAACCCTCGGGGGGGCAATCAGCCCCAGCATTTT.

The rearrangement joins TRBV14 to TRBJ1-4; 7 bases agree with TRBD1. V dropped 4 bases and J dropped 7; count of bases not matched to a gene: 6. Germline values: CDR1 SGHDN, CDR2 FVKESK. The CDR3 is 14 amino acids. DNA of the CDR3: TGTGCCAGCAGCCCACAAGGGGGCATTGAAAAACTGTTTTTT. Translated, it gives CASSPQGGIEKLFF.

The chain joins TRBV7-2 to TRBJ1-6; 7 nucleotides match TRBD1. V was clipped by 7 bases and J by 5 bases; unmatched bases: 8. In germline, CDR1 is SGHTA, CDR2 FQGNSA. The CDR3 sequence is 15 residues long. CDR3 coding DNA: TGTGCCAGCAAAAACCGACAGGGAGATAATTCACCCCTCCACTTT. This gives the protein CASKNRQGDNSPLHF.

The V call is TRBV21-1, the J call TRBJ1-1; the DNA was not compared with TRBD1, the D call given in the table. TRBV21-1 is listed as a pseudogene. The CDR3 is made up of 14 amino acids. The CDR3 loop is CASTRTGCYTEAFF. DNA of the CDR3: TGTGCCAGCACGAGGACAGGGTGCTACACTGAAGCTTTCTTT.

The chain has TRBV2 and TRBJ2-7; TRBD1 might be the D (6 bases). CDR3 length: 13 amino acids. V shed 7 bases and J shed 4 bases, with 14 bases lying between them. Germline V lookup: CDR1 SNHLY, CDR2 FYNNEI. The CDR3 nucleotides read TGTGCCAGCAACAGGGATGGGCCTTACGAGCAGTACTTC. It translates to CASNRDGPYEQYF.

The J gene is TRBJ2-1, the V gene TRBV11-2; 7 bases are a match to TRBD2. Germline V CDR1 and CDR2: SGHAT, FQNNGV. Trimming at V came to 8 bases and at J to 9 bases, leaving 13 bases not matched to a gene. The CDR3 runs 14 residues. The CDR3 loop is CASRPSGEGSEQFF. CDR3 sequence (DNA): TGTGCCAGCCGCCCTAGCGGAGAGGGGAGTGAGCAGTTCTTC. Complete variable domain (other parts from reference TRBV11-2 and TRBJ2-1): EAGVAQSPRYKIIEKRQSVAFWCNPISGHATLYWYQQILGQGPKLLIQFQNNGVVDDSQLPKDRFSAERLKGVDSTLKIQPAKLEDSAVYLCASRPSGEGSEQFFGPGTRLTVL.

This chain connects TRBV7-2 to TRBJ2-7, with TRBD2 matching over 7 bases. This CDR3 contains 15 residues. CDR1 is SGHTA, CDR2 FQGNSA, per germline. Trimming at V came to 2 bases and at J to 4 bases, leaving 8 bases not matched to a gene. The CDR3: CASSLLRGGPYEQYF. The DNA of the CDR3 is TGTGCCAGCAGCTTATTGCGCGGGGGACCTTACGAGCAGTACTTC.

The chain is built from TRBV24-1 and TRBJ2-1; 11 bases are shared with TRBD2. The CDR3 extends over 16 amino acids. V gave up 4 bases and J gave up 1 base; unmatched junction bases: 2. The germline gives CDR1 KGHDR, CDR2 SFDVKD. For the CDR3, the DNA is TGTGCCACCAGTGAAGTAGCGGGAGGGTCCTACAATGAGCAGTTCTTC. Residues: CATSEVAGGSYNEQFF.

This clone was observed a few times. The chain carries TRBV19 and TRBJ1-1, with 11 nucleotides matching TRBD1. CDR3 length: 14 amino acids. CDR1 LNHDA and CDR2 SQIVND come from the germline V gene (reference sequence). Trimming took 5 bases from V and 4 from J; bases not matched to a gene: 3. The CDR3 bases are TGTGCCAGTAGTCCCGGGACAGGGGGCACTGAAGCTTTCTTT. Its protein is CASSPGTGGTEAFF.

The rearrangement uses TRBV18 and TRBJ1-5; a weak D match, TRBD1 (6 bases). CDR1 is KGHSH and CDR2 is LQKENI in the germline V gene. The CDR3 length is 15 residues. Trimming stripped 2 bases from V and 1 base from J, with 9 bases between. This CDR3 is CASSPGGASNQPQHF. In DNA form, the CDR3 reads TGTGCCAGCTCACCAGGGGGGGCCAGCAATCAGCCCCAGCATTTT.

A note on this clone: Other DNA sequences of this sample code for an identical CDR3. The chain is built from TRBV7-2 and TRBJ1-2, with 12 bases identical to TRBD1. CDR3 length equals 15 residues. With 3 bases clipped from V and 8 bases from J, the junction kept 7 bases outside the gene matches. Germline V gene sequence: CDR1 SGHTA, CDR2 FQGNSA. The CDR3 spells CASSFPGQGAGGYTF. In nucleotides, the CDR3 is TGTGCCAGCAGCTTCCCGGGACAGGGGGCAGGGGGCTACACCTTC.

In this sample, this clone turned up a few times. The chain links TRBV29-1 to TRBJ1-5; D gene uncertain. CDR3 length: 12 residues. Trimming stripped 4 bases from V and 0 bases from J, with 4 bases between. The germline V gene encodes CDR1 SQVTM and CDR2 ANQGSEA. DNA of the CDR3: TGCAGCGTTGGACATAGCAATCAGCCCCAGCATTTT. This translates into CSVGHSNQPQHF. Full variable domain (missing parts from reference TRBV29-1 and TRBJ1-5): SAVISQKPSRDICQRGTSLTIQCQVDSQVTMMFWYRQQPGQSLTLIATANQGSEATYESGFVIDKFPISRPNLTFSTLTVSNMSPEDSSIYLCSVGHSNQPQHFGDGTRLSIL.

This rearrangement joins TRBV6-6 to TRBJ1-2; TRBD1 matches at 7 bases. Germline lookup yields CDR1 MNHNY and CDR2 SVGAGI (reference sequence). The length of the CDR3 is 14 residues. Trimming removed 2 bases from V and 7 bases from J; junction bases left unmatched: 7. The CDR3 sequence is CASSYETGTAGYTF. Written as DNA, the CDR3 is TGTGCCAGCAGTTACGAGACAGGGACCGCTGGCTACACCTTC.

The J gene is TRBJ1-1, the V gene TRBV14; a possible D gene is TRBD1 (6 bases). V was shortened by 2 bases and J by 7 bases, with 20 bases between the two germline ends. CDR3 length: 16 amino acids. CDR1 and CDR2 (germline): SGHDN, FVKESK. In nucleotides, the CDR3 is TGTGCCAGCAGCCAAAAGAGCTGGGTTTTAGGGGGTGAAGCTTTCTTT. This gives the protein CASSQKSWVLGGEAFF.

This clone was recorded only once. CDR3 nucleotides: TGTGCCAGCAGCCCTCATACCCAGACAGGAAACATTCAGTACTTC. It yields the protein CASSPHTQTGNIQYF. The V and J genes are TRBV3-1 (or the pseudogene TRBV3-2) and TRBJ2-4, with D perhaps TRBD1 (6 bases). Trimming shortened V by 4 bases and J by 6 bases, and 16 bases separated the two germline ends. The CDR3 length is 15 residues. Germline V gene sequence: CDR1 LGHDT, CDR2 YNNKEL (reference sequence).

This sequence joins TRBV3-1 (or the pseudogene TRBV3-2) and TRBJ1-1; 10 bases are a match to TRBD1. Germline V gives CDR1 LGHDT, CDR2 YNNKEL (reference sequence). CDR3 length: 14 amino acids. Losses at the gene ends were 5 bases for V and 5 bases for J; bases not matched to a gene: 5. The CDR3 nucleotides read TGTGCCAGCAGCTCTCGGACAGGGGGGACTGAAGCTTTCTTT. It is translated as CASSSRTGGTEAFF.

The chain links TRBV23-1 to TRBJ2-1; 7 bases fit TRBD1. TRBV23-1 is assigned to the ORF class and has an uncertain function. V shed 7 bases and J 4 bases; nucleotides not matched to a gene: 10. The CDR3 spans 15 residues. DNA for the CDR3: TGCGCCAGCACCTTCTTCAGGGGGAGATACAATGAGCAGTTCTTC. This codes for CASTFFRGRYNEQFF.